This T cell receptor (beta chain) was obtained from a study of graft-versus-host responses after intestinal transplantation. Study at large: Each recipient received a multivisceral, liver-intestinal, or isolated intestinal graft. Following induction with anti-thymocyte globulin, all recipients were given tacrolimus and steroids for two to three years. General study results and limits: Peak GvH clone levels in circulation were associated with early post-transplant HvG declines.

Of note for this clone: Its antigen is undetermined.

Germline V CDR1 and CDR2: MGHRA, YSYEKL. V was pared by 0 bases and J by 0 bases, with 5 bases of the junction left unmatched. The CDR3 is 17 residues long. Method: immunoSEQ multiplex PCR; TCRdb's copy keeps in-frame clones and lacks some. This sample yields roughly 25,000 clones, of which approximately 96% are seen a single time; 0.82% belongs to the top ten. Here the sequenced sample was PBMCs, taken 30 days after intestinal transplant. This receptor was identified in a human patient who received an intestinal transplant, so some T cells may come from the graft donor. The V gene is TRBV4-1, the J gene TRBJ2-1, with 7 bases matching TRBD2. The CDR3 spells CASSQDLASGSYNEQFF. The CDR3 region has the DNA TGCGCCAGCAGCCAAGATTTGGCTAGCGGCTCCTACAATGAGCAGTTCTTC.